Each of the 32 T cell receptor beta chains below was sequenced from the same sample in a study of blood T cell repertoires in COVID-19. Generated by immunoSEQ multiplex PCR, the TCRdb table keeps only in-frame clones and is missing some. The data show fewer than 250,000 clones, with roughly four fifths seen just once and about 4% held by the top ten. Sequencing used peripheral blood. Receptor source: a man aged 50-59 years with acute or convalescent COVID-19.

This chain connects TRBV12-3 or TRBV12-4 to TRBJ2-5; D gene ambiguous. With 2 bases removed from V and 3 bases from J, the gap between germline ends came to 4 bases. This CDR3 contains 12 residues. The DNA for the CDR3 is TGTGCCAGCAGTTTAATAGAAGAGACCCAGTACTTC. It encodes CASSLIEETQYF.

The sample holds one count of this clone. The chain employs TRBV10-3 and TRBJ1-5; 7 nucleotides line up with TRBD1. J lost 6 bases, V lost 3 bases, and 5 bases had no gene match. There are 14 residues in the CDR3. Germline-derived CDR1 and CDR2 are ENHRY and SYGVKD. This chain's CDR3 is CAISDGRGSQPQHF. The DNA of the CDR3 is TGTGCCATCAGTGACGGCAGGGGGAGTCAGCCCCAGCATTTT.

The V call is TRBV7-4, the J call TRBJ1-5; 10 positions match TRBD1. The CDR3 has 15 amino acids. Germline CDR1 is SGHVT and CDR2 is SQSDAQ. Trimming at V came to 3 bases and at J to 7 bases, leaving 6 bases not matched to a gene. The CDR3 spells CASSFGTGVRQPQHF. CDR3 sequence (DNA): TGTGCCAGCAGCTTCGGGACAGGGGTTCGACAGCCCCAGCATTTT.

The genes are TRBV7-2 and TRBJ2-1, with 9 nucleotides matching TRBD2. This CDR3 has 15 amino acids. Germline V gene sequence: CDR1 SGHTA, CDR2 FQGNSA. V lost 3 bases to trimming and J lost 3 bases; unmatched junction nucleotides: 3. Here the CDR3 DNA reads TGTGCCAGCAGCTTTAGCGGGGGAAACTACAATGAGCAGTTCTTC. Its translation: CASSFSGGNYNEQFF.

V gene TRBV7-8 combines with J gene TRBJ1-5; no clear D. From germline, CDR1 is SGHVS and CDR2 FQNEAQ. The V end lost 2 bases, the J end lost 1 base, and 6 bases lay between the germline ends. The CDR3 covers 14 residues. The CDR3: CASSLRTSNQPQHF. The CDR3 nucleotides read TGTGCCAGCAGCTTAAGAACAAGCAATCAGCCCCAGCATTTT.

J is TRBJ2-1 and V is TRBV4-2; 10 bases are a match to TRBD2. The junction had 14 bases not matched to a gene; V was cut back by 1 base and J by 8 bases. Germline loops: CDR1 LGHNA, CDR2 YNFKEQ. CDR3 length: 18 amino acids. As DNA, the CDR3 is TGTGCCAGCAGCCAAGTCTTGTCCGCGGCTAGCGGGGGAGATGAGCAGTTCTTC. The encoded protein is CASSQVLSAASGGDEQFF.

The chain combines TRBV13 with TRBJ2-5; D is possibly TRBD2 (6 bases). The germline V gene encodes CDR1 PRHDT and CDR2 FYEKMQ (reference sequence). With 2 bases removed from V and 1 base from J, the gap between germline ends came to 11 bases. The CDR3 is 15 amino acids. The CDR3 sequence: CASSLPGLAQETQYF. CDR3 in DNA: TGTGCCAGCAGCTTACCGGGACTGGCCCAAGAGACCCAGTACTTC.

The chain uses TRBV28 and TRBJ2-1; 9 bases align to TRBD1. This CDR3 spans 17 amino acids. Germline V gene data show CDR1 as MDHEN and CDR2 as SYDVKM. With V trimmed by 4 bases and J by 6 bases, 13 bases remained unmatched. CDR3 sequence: CASSSSTGTGTFNEQFF. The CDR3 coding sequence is TGTGCCAGCAGTTCGTCAACCGGGACAGGGACCTTCAATGAGCAGTTCTTC.

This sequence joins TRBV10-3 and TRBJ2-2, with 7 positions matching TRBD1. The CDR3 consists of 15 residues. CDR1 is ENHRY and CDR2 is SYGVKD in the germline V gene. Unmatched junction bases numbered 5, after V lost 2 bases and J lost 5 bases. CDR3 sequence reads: CAISEKGAPTGELFF. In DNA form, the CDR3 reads TGTGCCATCAGTGAGAAGGGGGCGCCGACCGGGGAGCTGTTTTTT.

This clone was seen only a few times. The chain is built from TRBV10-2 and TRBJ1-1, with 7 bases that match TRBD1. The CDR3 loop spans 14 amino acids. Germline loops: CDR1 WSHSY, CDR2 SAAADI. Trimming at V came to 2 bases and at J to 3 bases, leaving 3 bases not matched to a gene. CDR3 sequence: CASSERDSDTEAFF. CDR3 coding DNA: TGCGCCAGCAGTGAGCGGGACAGCGACACTGAAGCTTTCTTT.

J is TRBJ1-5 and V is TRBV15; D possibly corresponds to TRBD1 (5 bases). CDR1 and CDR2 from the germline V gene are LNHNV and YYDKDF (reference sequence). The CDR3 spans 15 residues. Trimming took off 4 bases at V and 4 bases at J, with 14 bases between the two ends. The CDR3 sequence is CATSNHQGWNQPQHF. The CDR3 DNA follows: TGTGCCACCAGCAACCACCAGGGTTGGAATCAGCCCCAGCATTTT. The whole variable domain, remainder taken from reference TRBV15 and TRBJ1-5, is DAMVIQNPRYQVTQFGKPVTLSCSQTLNHNVMYWYQQKSSQAPKLLFHYYDKDFNNEADTPDNFQSRRPNTSFCFLDIRSPGLGDTAMYLCATSNHQGWNQPQHFGDGTRLSIL.

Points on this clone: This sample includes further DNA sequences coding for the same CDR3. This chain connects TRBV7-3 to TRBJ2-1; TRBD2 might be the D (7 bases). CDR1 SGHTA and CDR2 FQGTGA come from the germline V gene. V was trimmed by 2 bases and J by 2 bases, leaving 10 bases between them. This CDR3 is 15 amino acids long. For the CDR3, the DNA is TGTGCCAGCAGCTTAGGGGGGGGCCCCTACAATGAGCAGTTCTTC. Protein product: CASSLGGGPYNEQFF.

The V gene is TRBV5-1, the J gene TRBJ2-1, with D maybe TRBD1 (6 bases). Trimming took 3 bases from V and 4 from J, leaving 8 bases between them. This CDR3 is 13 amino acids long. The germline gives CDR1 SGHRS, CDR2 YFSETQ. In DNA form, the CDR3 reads TGCGCCAGCAGCTGGGGACATTACAATGAGCAGTTCTTC. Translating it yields CASSWGHYNEQFF.

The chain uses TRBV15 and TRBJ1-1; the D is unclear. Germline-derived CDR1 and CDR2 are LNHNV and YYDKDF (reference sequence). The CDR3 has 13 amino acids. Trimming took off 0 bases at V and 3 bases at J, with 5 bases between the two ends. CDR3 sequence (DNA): TGTGCCACCAGCAGAGATTCGTACACTGAAGCTTTCTTT. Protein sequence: CATSRDSYTEAFF.

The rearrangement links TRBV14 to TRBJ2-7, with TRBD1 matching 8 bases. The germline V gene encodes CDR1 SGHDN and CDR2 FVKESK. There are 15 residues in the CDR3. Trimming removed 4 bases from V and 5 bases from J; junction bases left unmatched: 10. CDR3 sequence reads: CASSPAPDRVNEQYF. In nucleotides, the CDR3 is TGTGCCAGCAGCCCCGCCCCGGACAGGGTTAACGAGCAGTACTTC.

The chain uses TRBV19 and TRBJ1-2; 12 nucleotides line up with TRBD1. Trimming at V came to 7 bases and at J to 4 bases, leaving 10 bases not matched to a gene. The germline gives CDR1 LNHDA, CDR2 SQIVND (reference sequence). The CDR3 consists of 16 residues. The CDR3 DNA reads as TGTGCCAGTAATACCCGGGACAGGGGGCACGTCTATGGCTACACCTTC. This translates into CASNTRDRGHVYGYTF.

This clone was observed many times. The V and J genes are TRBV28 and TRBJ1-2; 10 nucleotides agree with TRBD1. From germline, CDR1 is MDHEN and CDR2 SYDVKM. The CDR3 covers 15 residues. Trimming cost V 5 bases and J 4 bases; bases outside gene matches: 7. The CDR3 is CASSLDRGHSYGYTF. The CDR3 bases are TGTGCCAGCAGTCTCGACAGGGGGCATAGCTATGGCTACACCTTC.

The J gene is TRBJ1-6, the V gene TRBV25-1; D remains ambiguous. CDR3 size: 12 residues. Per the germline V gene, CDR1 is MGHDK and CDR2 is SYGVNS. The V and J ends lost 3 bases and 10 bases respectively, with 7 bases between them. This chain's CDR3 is CASSDTYSPLHF. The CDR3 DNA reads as TGTGCCAGCAGTGATACATACTCACCCCTCCACTTT.

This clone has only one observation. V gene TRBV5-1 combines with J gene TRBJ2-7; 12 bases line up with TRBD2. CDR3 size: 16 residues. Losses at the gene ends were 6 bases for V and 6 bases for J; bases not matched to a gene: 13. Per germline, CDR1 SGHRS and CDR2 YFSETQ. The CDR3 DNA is TGCGCCAGCAAAACCGGCCGGGCTAGCGGGAGGGGCGAGCAGTACTTC. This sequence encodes CASKTGRASGRGEQYF. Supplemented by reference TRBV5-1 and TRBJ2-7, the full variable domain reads KAGVTQTPRYLIKTRGQQVTLSCSPISGHRSVSWYQQTPGQGLQFLFEYFSETQRNKGNFPGRFSGRQFSNSRSEMNVSTLELGDSALYLCASKTGRASGRGEQYFGPGTRLTVT.

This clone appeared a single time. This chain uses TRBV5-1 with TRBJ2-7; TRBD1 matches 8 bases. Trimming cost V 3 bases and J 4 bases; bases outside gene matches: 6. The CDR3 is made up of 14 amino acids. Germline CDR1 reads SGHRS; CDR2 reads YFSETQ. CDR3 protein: CASSWGTGPYEQYF. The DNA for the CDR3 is TGCGCCAGCAGCTGGGGGACAGGCCCTTACGAGCAGTACTTC. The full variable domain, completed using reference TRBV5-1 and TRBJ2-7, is KAGVTQTPRYLIKTRGQQVTLSCSPISGHRSVSWYQQTPGQGLQFLFEYFSETQRNKGNFPGRFSGRQFSNSRSEMNVSTLELGDSALYLCASSWGTGPYEQYFGPGTRLTVT.

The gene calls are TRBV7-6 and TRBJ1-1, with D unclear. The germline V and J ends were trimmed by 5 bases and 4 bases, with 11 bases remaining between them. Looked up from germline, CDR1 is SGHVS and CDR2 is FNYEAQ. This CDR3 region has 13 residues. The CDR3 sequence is CASSIWASTEAFF. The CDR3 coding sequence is TGTGCCAGCAGCATCTGGGCTTCCACTGAAGCTTTCTTT.

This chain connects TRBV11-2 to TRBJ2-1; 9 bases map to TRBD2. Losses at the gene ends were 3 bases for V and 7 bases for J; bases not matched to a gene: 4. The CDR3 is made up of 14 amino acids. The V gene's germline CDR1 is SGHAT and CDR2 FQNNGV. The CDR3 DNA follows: TGTGCCAGCAGCTTCGTTAGCGGGAGTAATGAGCAGTTCTTC. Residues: CASSFVSGSNEQFF. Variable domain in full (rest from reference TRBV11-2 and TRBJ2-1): EAGVAQSPRYKIIEKRQSVAFWCNPISGHATLYWYQQILGQGPKLLIQFQNNGVVDDSQLPKDRFSAERLKGVDSTLKIQPAKLEDSAVYLCASSFVSGSNEQFFGPGTRLTVL.

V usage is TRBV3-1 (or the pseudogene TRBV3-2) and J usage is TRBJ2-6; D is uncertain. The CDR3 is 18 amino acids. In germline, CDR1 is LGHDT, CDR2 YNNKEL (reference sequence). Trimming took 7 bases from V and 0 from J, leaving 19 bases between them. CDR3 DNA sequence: TGTGCCAGCACCGACTTTGGCTACCCTAACTCTGGGGCCAACGTCCTGACTTTC. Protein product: CASTDFGYPNSGANVLTF.

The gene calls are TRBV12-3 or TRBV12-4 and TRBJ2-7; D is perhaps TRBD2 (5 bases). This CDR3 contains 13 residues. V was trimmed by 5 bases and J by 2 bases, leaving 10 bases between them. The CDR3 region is CASSPSGAYEQYF. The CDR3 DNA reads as TGTGCCAGCAGTCCAAGCGGAGCCTACGAGCAGTACTTC.

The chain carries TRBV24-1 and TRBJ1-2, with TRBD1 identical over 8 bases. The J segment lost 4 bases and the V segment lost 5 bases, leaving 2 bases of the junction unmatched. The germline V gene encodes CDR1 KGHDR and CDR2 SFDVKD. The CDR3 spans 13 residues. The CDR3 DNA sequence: TGTGCCACCAGTGTGGGACAGGCCTATGGCTACACCTTC. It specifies CATSVGQAYGYTF.

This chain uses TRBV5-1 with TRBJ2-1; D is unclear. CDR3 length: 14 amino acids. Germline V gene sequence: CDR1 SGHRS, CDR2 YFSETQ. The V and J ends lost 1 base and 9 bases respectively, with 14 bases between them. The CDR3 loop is CASSLIPLEAEQFF. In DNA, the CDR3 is TGCGCCAGCAGCTTGATTCCCCTAGAGGCTGAGCAGTTCTTC.

The CDR3: CASSGLGIYTDTQYF. The CDR3 DNA is TGTGCCAGTAGCGGCCTCGGGATTTACACAGATACGCAGTATTTT. The rearrangement uses TRBV19 and TRBJ2-3; TRBD2 is a possible D gene (5 bases). V was pared by 6 bases and J by 2 bases, with 15 bases between. The CDR3 runs to 15 residues. Germline values: CDR1 LNHDA, CDR2 SQIVND (reference sequence).

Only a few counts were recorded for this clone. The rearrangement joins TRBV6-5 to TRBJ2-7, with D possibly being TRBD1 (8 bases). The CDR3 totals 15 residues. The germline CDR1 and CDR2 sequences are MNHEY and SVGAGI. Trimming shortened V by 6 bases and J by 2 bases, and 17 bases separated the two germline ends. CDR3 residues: CASSHGGTGAYEQYF. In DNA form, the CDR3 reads TGTGCCAGCAGCCACGGGGGGACAGGCGCCTACGAGCAGTACTTC.

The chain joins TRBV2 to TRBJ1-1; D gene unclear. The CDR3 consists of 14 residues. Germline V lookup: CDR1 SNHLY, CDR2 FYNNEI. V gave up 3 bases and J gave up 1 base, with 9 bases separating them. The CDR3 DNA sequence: TGTGCCAGCAGTGACGCACAGACGAACACTGAAGCTTTCTTT. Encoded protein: CASSDAQTNTEAFF.

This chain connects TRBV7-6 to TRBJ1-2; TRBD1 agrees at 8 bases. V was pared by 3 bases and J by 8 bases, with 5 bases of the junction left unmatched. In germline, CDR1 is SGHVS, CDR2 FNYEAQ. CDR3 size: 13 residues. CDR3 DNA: TGTGCCAGCAGCTTTCAGGGGGCTTACGGCTACACCTTC. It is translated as CASSFQGAYGYTF.

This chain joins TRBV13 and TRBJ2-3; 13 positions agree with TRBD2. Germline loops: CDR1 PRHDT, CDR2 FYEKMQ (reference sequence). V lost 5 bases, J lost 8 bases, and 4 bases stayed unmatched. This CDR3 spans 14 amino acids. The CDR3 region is CASSHTSGGVTQYF. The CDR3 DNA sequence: TGTGCCAGCAGCCACACTAGCGGGGGGGTTACGCAGTATTTT.

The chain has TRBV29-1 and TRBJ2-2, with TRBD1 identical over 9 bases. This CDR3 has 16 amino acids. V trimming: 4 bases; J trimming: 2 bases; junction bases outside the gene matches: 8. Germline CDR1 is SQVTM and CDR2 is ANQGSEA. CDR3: CSVVPGQGVNTGELFF. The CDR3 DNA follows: TGCAGCGTTGTCCCGGGACAGGGAGTAAACACCGGGGAGCTGTTTTTT.